This T cell receptor (beta chain) is from a study of spatial heterogeneity in lung cancer. In the study overall: Combinations of a unique TCR and a UMI were tallied in raw reads, and on average each appeared more than ten times.

A remark on this clonotype: Its antigen is undetermined.

Via MiXCR, TCRdb re-called the 5' RACE reads, giving one row per CDR3 protein. The sample consists of roughly 70,000 distinct CDR3 sequences, approximately 8.9% of them appearing once. Sample time point: blood at routine non-recurrence follow-up after resection. Whole RNA from tumor, nontumor lung or frozen PBMC was sequenced unsorted. Study results and caveats: Ubiquitous expanded tumor TCRs appeared in blood more at resection than follow-up.

Per germline, CDR1 MGHDK and CDR2 SYGVNS. V shed 3 bases, J shed 9 bases, and the junction held 8 bases outside the gene matches. This CDR3 is built from 15 residues. The J gene is TRBJ1-5, the V gene TRBV25-1, with 10 nucleotides matching TRBD1. The receptor comes from a female donor with early-stage non-small cell lung cancer. Material: PBMCs, obtained at follow-up. The CDR3: CASSDAGTGVWPQHF. CDR3 DNA: TGTGCCAGCAGTGACGCAGGGACAGGGGTTTGGCCCCAGCATTTT. The complete variable domain, with remaining parts taken from reference TRBV25-1 and TRBJ1-5, reads EADIYQTPRYLVIGTGKKITLECSQTMGHDKMYWYQQDPGMELHLIHYSYGVNSTEKGDLSSESTVSRIRTEHFPLTLESARPSHTSQYLCASSDAGTGVWPQHFGDGTRLSIL.